Presented here are 14 T cell receptor beta chains from one specimen sequenced in a study of human T cells and chemical hapten exposure. In TCRdb, the RACE reads were re-called with MiXCR into one record per CDR3 protein. The sample yields roughly 380,000 distinct CDR3 sequences, nearly 5% seen once. Time point described: patch test 1, 2 weeks after DPC sensitization. This sample's treatment: therapeutic diphenylcyclopropenone sensitization with weekly scalp DPC. The sequencing used whole blood, collected in connection with sensitization to the hapten diphenylcyclopropenone (DPC). The receptors derive from a woman aged 50 to 60 with alopecia areata. Some clones in this sample may be carry-over from other donors' samples.

V usage is TRBV29-1 and J usage is TRBJ1-3; weak D call: TRBD1 (6 bases). V gave up 6 bases and J gave up 0 bases, with 18 bases separating them. The CDR3 length is 16 residues. Per the germline V gene, CDR1 is SQVTM and CDR2 is ANQGSEA. In DNA, the CDR3 is TGCAGCGTAAGAGGACAGTCAACCTCCTCTGGAAACACCATATATTTT. It specifies CSVRGQSTSSGNTIYF.

CDR3 sequence (DNA): TGTGCCAGCAGTTACTCACGGGTGTCAGATACGCAGTATTTT. Amino acid sequence: CASSYSRVSDTQYF. This sequence joins TRBV6-2 or TRBV6-3 and TRBJ2-3, with D uncertain. The germline V and J ends were trimmed by 0 bases and 4 bases, with 8 bases remaining between them. The CDR3 totals 14 residues. Per germline, CDR1 MNHEY and CDR2 SVGEGT.

This clonotype was found many times. The chain links TRBV5-1 to TRBJ1-5; no clear D gene. V was trimmed by 2 bases and J by 6 bases, leaving 3 bases between them. The CDR3 is 11 amino acids. Germline CDR1 and CDR2: SGHRS and YFSETQ. The CDR3 protein is CASSFSQPQHF. The CDR3 bases are TGCGCCAGCAGCTTCAGTCAGCCCCAGCATTTT. The full variable domain, in which reference TRBV5-1 and TRBJ1-5 provide the parts outside the CDR3, is KAGVTQTPRYLIKTRGQQVTLSCSPISGHRSVSWYQQTPGQGLQFLFEYFSETQRNKGNFPGRFSGRQFSNSRSEMNVSTLELGDSALYLCASSFSQPQHFGDGTRLSIL.

In its sample, this clonotype was seen many times. This rearrangement joins TRBV5-1 to TRBJ2-1; possible D gene TRBD1, 5 bases. V was clipped by 1 base and J by 6 bases, with 14 bases between them. This CDR3 contains 15 residues. Germline-derived CDR1 and CDR2 are SGHRS and YFSETQ. The CDR3 loop reads CASSLSGRLGNEQFF. Written as DNA, the CDR3 is TGCGCCAGCAGCTTGTCAGGGCGTTTGGGCAATGAGCAGTTCTTC.

This clonotype came up a few times. The chain couples TRBV15 to TRBJ2-1; TRBD2 matches at 9 bases. The J segment lost 6 bases and the V segment lost 0 bases, leaving 3 bases of the junction unmatched. Per the germline V gene, CDR1 is LNHNV and CDR2 is YYDKDF (reference sequence). The CDR3 has 15 residues. In DNA form, the CDR3 reads TGTGCCACCAGCAGAGAGCTAGCGGGACTCAATGAGCAGTTCTTC. Translation: CATSRELAGLNEQFF.

This rearrangement joins TRBV6-5 to TRBJ1-5; TRBD1 matches 7 bases. V was pared by 6 bases and J by 3 bases, with 5 bases of the junction left unmatched. CDR1 and CDR2 (germline): MNHEY, SVGAGI. This CDR3 contains 14 residues. The CDR3 coding sequence is TGTGCCAGCAGGTACAGGGGCGACAATCAGCCCCAGCATTTT. Translation gives CASRYRGDNQPQHF.

V is TRBV6-6 and J is TRBJ2-6; D perhaps matches TRBD2 (5 bases). V lost 7 bases to trimming and J lost 0 bases, with 13 bases between them. Per the germline V gene, CDR1 is MNHNY and CDR2 is SVGAGI (reference sequence). The CDR3 spans 16 residues. CDR3 protein: CASTHGVPSGANVLTF. CDR3 bases: TGTGCCAGCACCCACGGGGTTCCCTCTGGGGCCAACGTCCTGACTTTC.

This clonotype was observed at least ten times. The chain combines TRBV7-2 with TRBJ2-1; 8 bases are a match to TRBD2. Germline V gene data show CDR1 as SGHTA and CDR2 as FQGNSA. V shed 1 base and J 10 bases; nucleotides not matched to a gene: 6. This CDR3 comprises 14 residues. CDR3 in DNA: TGTGCCAGCAGCTTAGGTTGGGGACTAGAGGAGCAGTTCTTC. Translation: CASSLGWGLEEQFF.

This clonotype turned up a few times. This rearrangement joins TRBV7-7 to TRBJ2-1, with 10 nucleotides matching TRBD2. With V trimmed by 0 bases and J by 6 bases, 26 bases remained unmatched. Germline loops: CDR1 SSHAT, CDR2 FNYEAQ (reference sequence). The CDR3 consists of 23 residues. This CDR3 reads CASSLAQGLGFASGSVGSNEQFF. The CDR3 DNA follows: TGTGCCAGCAGCTTAGCGCAGGGACTGGGGTTTGCTAGCGGGAGCGTGGGGAGCAATGAGCAGTTCTTC.

This clonotype has at least ten counts. This chain links TRBV5-4 with TRBJ2-3, with 7 bases that match TRBD2. Germline CDR1 and CDR2: SGHNT and YYREEE (reference sequence). The V and J ends lost 4 bases and 5 bases, in that order; junction bases with no gene match: 10. The CDR3 sequence is 15 residues long. The CDR3 DNA reads as TGTGCCAGCAGCCGCTACGGGGGAGGGGTAGATACGCAGTATTTT. It encodes CASSRYGGGVDTQYF.

This clonotype was seen repeatedly, ten times or more. This chain joins TRBV11-2 and TRBJ2-7; 9 nucleotides align to TRBD1. This CDR3 contains 18 residues. Trimming took 3 bases from V and 4 from J; bases not matched to a gene: 16. CDR1 and CDR2 from the germline V gene are SGHAT and FQNNGV. This chain's CDR3 is CASSFYPPRDRVHYEQYF. For the CDR3, the DNA is TGTGCCAGCAGCTTTTATCCTCCGAGGGACAGGGTACATTACGAGCAGTACTTC. The whole variable domain, remainder taken from reference TRBV11-2 and TRBJ2-7, is EAGVAQSPRYKIIEKRQSVAFWCNPISGHATLYWYQQILGQGPKLLIQFQNNGVVDDSQLPKDRFSAERLKGVDSTLKIQPAKLEDSAVYLCASSFYPPRDRVHYEQYFGPGTRLTVT.

Ten or more counts support this clonotype. The CDR3 loop reads CASSSLKNIQYF. CDR3 DNA sequence: TGTGCCAGCAGCTCCCTCAAAAACATTCAGTACTTC. The chain couples TRBV7-9 to TRBJ2-4; D unclear. Germline CDR1 reads SEHNR; CDR2 reads FQNEAQ (reference sequence). V dropped 4 bases and J dropped 3 bases, with 4 bases sitting between them. The CDR3 has 12 amino acids.

This clonotype came up many times. The chain couples TRBV10-3 to TRBJ2-5, with 10 bases aligning to TRBD2. CDR3 length: 15 residues. Germline V lookup: CDR1 ENHRY, CDR2 SYGVKD. With 6 bases clipped from V and 2 bases from J, the junction kept 6 bases outside the gene matches. The CDR3 sequence: CAIRTSGPRQETQYF. The CDR3 region has the DNA TGTGCCATCAGGACTAGCGGGCCGAGACAAGAGACCCAGTACTTC.

Concerning this clonotype itself: Given a much more abundant clone one base away, this may be a read error. The rearrangement uses TRBV4-2 and TRBJ1-4; unclear D gene. The CDR3 length is 15 residues. Germline V gene data show CDR1 as LGHNA and CDR2 as YNFKEQ. Written as DNA, the CDR3 is TGTGCCAGCAGCCAAGTGGGGAGCCTTAATGAAAAACTGGTTTTT. This translates into CASSQVGSLNEKLVF.